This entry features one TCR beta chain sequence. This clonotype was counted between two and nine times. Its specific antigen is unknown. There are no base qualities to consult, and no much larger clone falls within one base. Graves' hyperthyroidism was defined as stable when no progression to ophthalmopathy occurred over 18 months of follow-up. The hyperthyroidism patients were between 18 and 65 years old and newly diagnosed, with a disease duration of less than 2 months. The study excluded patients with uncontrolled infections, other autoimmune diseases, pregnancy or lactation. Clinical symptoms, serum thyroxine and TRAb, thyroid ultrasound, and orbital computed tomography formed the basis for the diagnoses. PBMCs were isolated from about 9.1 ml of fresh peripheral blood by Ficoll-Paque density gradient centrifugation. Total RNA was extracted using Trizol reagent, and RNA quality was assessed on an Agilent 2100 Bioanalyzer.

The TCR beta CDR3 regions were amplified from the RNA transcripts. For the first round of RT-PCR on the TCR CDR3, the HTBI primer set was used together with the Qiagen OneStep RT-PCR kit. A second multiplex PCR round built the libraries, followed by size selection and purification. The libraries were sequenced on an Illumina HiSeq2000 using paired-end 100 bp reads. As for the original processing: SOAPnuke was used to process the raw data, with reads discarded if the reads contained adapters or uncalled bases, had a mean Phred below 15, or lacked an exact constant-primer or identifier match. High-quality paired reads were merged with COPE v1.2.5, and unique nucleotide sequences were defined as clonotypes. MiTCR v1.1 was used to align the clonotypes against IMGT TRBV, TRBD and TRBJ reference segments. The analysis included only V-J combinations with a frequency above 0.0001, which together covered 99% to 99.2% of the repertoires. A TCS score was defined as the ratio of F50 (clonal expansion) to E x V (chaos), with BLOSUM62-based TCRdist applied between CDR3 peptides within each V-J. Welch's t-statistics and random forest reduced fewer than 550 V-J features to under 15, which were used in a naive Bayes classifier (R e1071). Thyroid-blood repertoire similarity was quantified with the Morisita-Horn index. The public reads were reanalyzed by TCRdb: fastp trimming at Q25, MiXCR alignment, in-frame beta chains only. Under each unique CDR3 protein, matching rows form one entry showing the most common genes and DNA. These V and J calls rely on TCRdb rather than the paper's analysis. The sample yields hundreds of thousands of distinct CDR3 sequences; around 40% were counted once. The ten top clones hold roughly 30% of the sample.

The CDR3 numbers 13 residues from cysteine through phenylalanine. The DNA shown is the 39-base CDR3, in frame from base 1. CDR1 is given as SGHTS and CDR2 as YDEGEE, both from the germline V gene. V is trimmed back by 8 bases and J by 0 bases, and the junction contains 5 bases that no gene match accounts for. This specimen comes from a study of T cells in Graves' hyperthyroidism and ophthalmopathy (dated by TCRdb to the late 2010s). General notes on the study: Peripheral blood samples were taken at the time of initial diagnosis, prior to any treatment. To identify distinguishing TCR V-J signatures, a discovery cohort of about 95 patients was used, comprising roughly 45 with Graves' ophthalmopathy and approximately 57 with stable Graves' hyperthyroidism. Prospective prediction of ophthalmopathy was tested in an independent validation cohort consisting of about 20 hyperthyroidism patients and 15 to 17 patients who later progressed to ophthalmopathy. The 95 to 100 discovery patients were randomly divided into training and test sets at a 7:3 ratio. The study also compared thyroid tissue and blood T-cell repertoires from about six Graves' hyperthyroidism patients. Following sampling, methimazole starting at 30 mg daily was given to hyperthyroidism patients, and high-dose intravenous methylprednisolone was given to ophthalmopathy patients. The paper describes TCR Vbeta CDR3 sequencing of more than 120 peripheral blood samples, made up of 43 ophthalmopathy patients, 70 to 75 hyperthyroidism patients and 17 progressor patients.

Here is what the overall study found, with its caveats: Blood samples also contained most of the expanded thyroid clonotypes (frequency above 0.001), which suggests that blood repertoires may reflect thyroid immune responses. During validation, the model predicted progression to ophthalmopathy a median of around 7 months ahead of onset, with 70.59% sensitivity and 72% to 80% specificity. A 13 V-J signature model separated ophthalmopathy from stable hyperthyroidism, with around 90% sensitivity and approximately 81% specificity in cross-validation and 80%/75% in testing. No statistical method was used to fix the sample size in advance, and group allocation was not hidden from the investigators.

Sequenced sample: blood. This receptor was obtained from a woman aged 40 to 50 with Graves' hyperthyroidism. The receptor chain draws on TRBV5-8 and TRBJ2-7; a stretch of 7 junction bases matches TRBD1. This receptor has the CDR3 CASKGQSSYEQYF. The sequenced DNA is TGTGCCAGTAAGGGACAGAGCTCCTACGAGCAGTACTTC.